This TCR beta chain was recorded in a study of cytomegalovirus exposure and HLA in healthy donors. The CDR3 consists of 15 residues. Trimming shortened V by 6 bases and J by 0 bases, and 12 bases separated the two germline ends. Germline CDR1 and CDR2: MRHNA and SNTAGT. PCR was performed using 60 Vbeta and 13 Jbeta primers. Sequencing used immunoSEQ multiplex PCR; TCRdb keeps in-frame clones, though not all of them. The sample has 130,000 to 150,000 clones; roughly 73% are singletons. This receptor was identified in a woman aged 18-29 years in good health and CMV-seronegative. The rearrangement uses TRBV6-4 and TRBJ2-1, with D perhaps matching TRBD1 (5 bases). The material sequenced was PBMCs. CDR3 residues: CASSSDMSSYNEQFF. CDR3 nucleotide sequence: TGTGCCAGCAGCTCGGACATGAGCTCCTACAATGAGCAGTTCTTC.